A selection of T cell receptor beta chains follows, all from one sample in a study of blood T cell repertoires in COVID-19. The protocol was immunoSEQ multiplex PCR, while the TCRdb copy is restricted to in-frame clones and leaves out a portion. In the table there are around 63,000 clones, 80% to 90% of which are singletons. Input material: peripheral blood. The origin of the receptors is a woman aged 55-75 years with COVID-19, enrolled during active disease. CDR3s include the opening cysteine and the closing phenylalanine or tryptophan. The D gene is left open where the match is weak. Size is omitted from some rows. Given values are once, few, many or a class for expanded clones.

J: TRBJ1-1; D: .; V: TRBV28; size: .; CDR3: CASSLGRLMNTEAFF; DNA: TGTGCCAGCAGTTTAGGCAGACTCATGAACACTGAAGCTTTCTTT
J: TRBJ2-7; D: .; V: TRBV5-6; size: .; CDR3: CASLVQPSYEQYF; DNA: TGTGCCAGCCTCGTACAGCCCTCCTACGAGCAGTACTTC
J: TRBJ1-3; D: .; V: TRBV2; size: .; CDR3: CASSEAPGPSGNTIYF; DNA: TGTGCCAGCAGTGAGGCTCCAGGGCCATCCGGAAACACCATATATTTT
J: TRBJ1-5; D: .; V: TRBV9; size: .; CDR3: CASSRSGINSNQPQHF; DNA: TGTGCCAGCAGTCGTAGTGGTATCAACTCAAATCAGCCCCAGCATTTT
J: TRBJ2-7; D: TRBD2; V: TRBV7-2; size: once; CDR3: CASSFASGTSYEQYF; DNA: TGTGCCAGCAGCTTTGCTAGCGGAACTTCCTACGAGCAGTACTTC
J: TRBJ1-5; D: TRBD1; V: TRBV19; size: .; CDR3: CASTHRGSNQPQHF; DNA: TGTGCCAGCACTCACAGGGGAAGCAATCAGCCCCAGCATTTT
J: TRBJ1-2; D: TRBD1; V: TRBV6-5; size: .; CDR3: CASRPQGASYGYTF; DNA: TGTGCCAGCAGGCCGCAGGGGGCGTCCTATGGCTACACCTTC
J: TRBJ2-7; D: TRBD2; V: TRBV7-9; size: .; CDR3: CASSTLAGPYEQYF; DNA: TGTGCCAGCAGCACCTTAGCGGGGCCATACGAGCAGTACTTC
J: TRBJ1-1; D: .; V: TRBV15; size: .; CDR3: CATSREVGGRAEAFF; DNA: TGTGCCACCAGCAGAGAGGTAGGGGGTCGGGCTGAAGCTTTCTTT
J: TRBJ1-1; D: TRBD1; V: TRBV18; size: .; CDR3: CASSQTGGNTEAFF; DNA: TGTGCCAGCTCACAGACAGGGGGGAACACTGAAGCTTTCTTT
J: TRBJ2-7; D: .; V: TRBV6-5; size: .; CDR3: CASSFNRDLRYEQYF; DNA: TGTGCCAGCAGTTTCAACCGGGACTTACGTTACGAGCAGTACTTC
J: TRBJ2-6; D: TRBD1; V: TRBV3-1/TRBV3-2; size: once; CDR3: CASSQATGTGANVLTF; DNA: TGTGCCAGCAGCCAAGCGACAGGGACTGGGGCCAACGTCCTGACTTTC
J: TRBJ2-1; D: .; V: TRBV4-2; size: .; CDR3: CASSQEKTRDNEQFF; DNA: TGTGCCAGCAGCCAAGAAAAGACCCGGGACAATGAGCAGTTCTTC
J: TRBJ1-5; D: TRBD1; V: TRBV18; size: once; CDR3: CASSPLSYPTGAHGSNQPQHF; DNA: TGTGCCAGCTCACCACTTTCCTACCCCACAGGGGCGCACGGAAGCAATCAGCCCCAGCATTTT
J: TRBJ2-7; D: TRBD2; V: TRBV18; size: .; CDR3: CASSPAGRDYEQYF; DNA: TGTGCCAGCTCCCCGGCAGGGAGGGACTACGAGCAGTACTTC
J: TRBJ2-7; D: TRBD1; V: TRBV5-1; size: .; CDR3: CASSLQGWNNEQYF; DNA: TGCGCCAGCAGCTTACAGGGGTGGAATAACGAGCAGTACTTC
J: TRBJ2-7; D: .; V: TRBV11-2; size: .; CDR3: CASSREGVYEQYF; DNA: TGTGCCAGCAGCCGAGAGGGAGTTTACGAGCAGTACTTC
J: TRBJ1-2; D: .; V: TRBV23-1; size: .; CDR3: CASSQSTANYGYTF; DNA: TGCGCCAGCAGTCAATCGACAGCTAACTATGGCTACACCTTC
J: TRBJ2-7; D: .; V: TRBV29-1; size: .; CDR3: CSVASGLSYEQYF; DNA: TGCAGCGTCGCCAGTGGCCTCTCCTACGAGCAGTACTTC
J: TRBJ1-1; D: .; V: TRBV5-1; size: .; CDR3: CASSLGLTTGNTEAFF; DNA: TGCGCCAGCAGCTTGGGTCTCACGACAGGGAACACTGAAGCTTTCTTT
J: TRBJ2-3; D: .; V: TRBV11-3; size: .; CDR3: CASSSSPSTDTQYF; DNA: TGTGCCAGCAGCTCGTCCCCTAGCACAGATACGCAGTATTTT
J: TRBJ2-7; D: TRBD1; V: TRBV28; size: few; CDR3: CASSSGQGAREQYF; DNA: TGTGCCAGCAGTTCCGGACAGGGGGCGAGGGAGCAGTACTTC
J: TRBJ1-2; D: .; V: TRBV29-1; size: .; CDR3: CSVEDHRGVYGYTF; DNA: TGCAGCGTTGAAGATCATCGGGGGGTATATGGCTACACCTTC
J: TRBJ1-5; D: .; V: TRBV7-9; size: once; CDR3: CASTERPGNNQPQHF; DNA: TGTGCCAGCACCGAGCGTCCAGGGAACAATCAGCCCCAGCATTTT
J: TRBJ1-2; D: TRBD1; V: TRBV5-4; size: .; CDR3: CASSSTGSNYGYTF; DNA: TGTGCCAGCAGCTCGACAGGGAGTAACTATGGCTACACCTTC
J: TRBJ2-7; D: .; V: TRBV5-4; size: .; CDR3: CASSPYQRVGREQYF; DNA: TGTGCCAGCAGCCCGTACCAGCGGGTGGGCCGCGAGCAGTACTTC
J: TRBJ2-2; D: .; V: TRBV5-4; size: .; CDR3: CASSFEVAITGELFF; DNA: TGTGCCAGCAGCTTCGAGGTAGCCATCACCGGGGAGCTGTTTTTT
J: TRBJ2-7; D: .; V: TRBV19; size: .; CDR3: CASSPGGSYEQYF; DNA: TGTGCCAGTAGTCCAGGTGGGTCCTACGAGCAGTACTTC